The rows below give T cell receptor beta chains drawn from one sample of a study of T cell repertoires in cytomegalovirus infection. One entry per CDR3 protein results from TCRdb running MiXCR on the reads. The table lists roughly 720,000 distinct CDR3 sequences, about 40% of them singletons. What was sequenced was PBMCs. The receptors shown here come from a human donor in good health (CMV status not recorded). Some clones in this sample may be carry-over from other donors' samples. CDR3s include the opening cysteine and the closing phenylalanine or tryptophan. D genes are given only for firm matches. Rows may omit the clone size; those that give it use once, few, many or a size class.

abundance	j_gene	d_gene	v_gene	CDR3nt	CDR3aa
few	TRBJ1-4	.	TRBV11-2	TGTGCCAGCAGCTTAAGACCGACACTTAATGAAAAACTGTTTTTT	CASSLRPTLNEKLFF
.	TRBJ1-1	TRBD1	TRBV20-1	TGCAGTGCTCCTATGACAGGGGTAGATAAAGCTTTCTTT	CSAPMTGVDKAFF
.	TRBJ1-1	.	TRBV7-6	TGTGCCAGCAGCTTAGCGTCCGGGGGTTACACTGAAGCTTTCTTT	CASSLASGGYTEAFF
.	TRBJ2-1	TRBD2	TRBV7-9	TGTGCCAGCAGCTCGACTAGCGGGGAGATCAATGAGCAGTTCTTC	CASSSTSGEINEQFF
few	TRBJ2-7	.	TRBV15	TGTGCCACCAGCAGAGATAGGGGATACGAGCAGTACTTC	CATSRDRGYEQYF
.	TRBJ2-3	.	TRBV20-1	TGCAGTGCGGCCACGGGGGCGGATACGCAGTATTTT	CSAATGADTQYF
many	TRBJ1-2	TRBD1	TRBV7-8	TGTGCCAGCAGCCTCCAAACAGGGGGGGATTATGGCTACACCTTC	CASSLQTGGDYGYTF
.	TRBJ2-2	.	TRBV6-2/TRBV6-3	TGTGCCAGTCGGGGACCGAGGGCCGGGGAGCTGTTTTTT	CASRGPRAGELFF
.	TRBJ2-7	TRBD2	TRBV9	TGTGCCAGCAGCTGGGGGGATGCGGGGGGCTACGAGCAGTACTTC	CASSWGDAGGYEQYF
.	TRBJ2-2	TRBD2	TRBV19	TGTGCCAGTAGTCTGCTGACTAGCGGGGCAACCGGGGAGCTGTTTTTT	CASSLLTSGATGELFF
many	TRBJ2-7	.	TRBV6-6	TGTGCCAGCAGTTACCCCCCGGGTGGCGAGCAGTACTTC	CASSYPPGGEQYF
.	TRBJ1-5	.	TRBV27	TGTGCCAGCAGTTTAAGGGGGACCCATCAGCCCCAGCATTTT	CASSLRGTHQPQHF
many	TRBJ2-7	TRBD2	TRBV14	TGTGCCAGCAGTCACCTAGCGGGAGTATACGAGCAGTACTTC	CASSHLAGVYEQYF
.	TRBJ2-2	.	TRBV25-1	TGTGCCAGCAGTGAATACGAGCGCGTTGCCGGGGAGCTGTTTTTT	CASSEYERVAGELFF
.	TRBJ2-7	TRBD2	TRBV6-7	TGTGCCAGCATCCTAAGGACTAGCGGAATCTACGAGCAGTACTTC	CASILRTSGIYEQYF